A selection of T cell receptor beta chains follows, all from one sample in a study of technical replicates of blood from a handful of donors. Generated by immunoSEQ multiplex PCR, the TCRdb table keeps only in-frame clones and is missing some. The sample records about 73,000 clones, 93% being singletons. The sample consisted of T cells isolated from PBMCs. The receptor source for this set is a human donor in good health. Both conserved end residues are part of each CDR3. D genes are given only for firm matches. Size tells how often a clone was seen (once, few, many) or the class of an expanded clone, and some rows leave it out.

d_call,clone_size,v_call,j_call,cdr3_nt,cdr3_aa
-,-,TRBV7-9,TRBJ2-7,TGTGCCAGCAGCCCGACAGGAAGCTCCTACGAGCAGTACTTC,CASSPTGSSYEQYF
TRBD2,-,TRBV5-1,TRBJ2-1,TGCGCCAGCAGCGGGGGACTATCGAGCTCCTACAATGAGCAGTTCTTC,CASSGGLSSSYNEQFF
TRBD1,-,TRBV27,TRBJ2-6,TGTGCCAGCAGTTTAGGGGTCAGGGGGCTTGGGGCCAACGTCCTGACTTTC,CASSLGVRGLGANVLTF
-,-,TRBV14,TRBJ2-7,TGTGCCAGCAGCCAAGGCCCGACTTCCTACGAGCAGTACTTC,CASSQGPTSYEQYF
TRBD2,-,TRBV5-1,TRBJ2-7,TGCGCCAGCAGCCAAAGACTAGCCTCCTACGAGCAGTACTTC,CASSQRLASYEQYF
-,-,TRBV10-3,TRBJ2-1,TGTGCCATCACAAACGGTACCAATGAGCAGTTCTTC,CAITNGTNEQFF
-,once,TRBV9,TRBJ2-5,TGTGCCAGCAGCGTAGGTTGGAGGAGACAAGGGGAGACCCAGTACTTC,CASSVGWRRQGETQYF
-,-,TRBV5-6,TRBJ1-3,TGTGCCAGCAGCTTCGGTCACACCATATATTTT,CASSFGHTIYF
-,-,TRBV29-1,TRBJ2-7,TGCAGCGTTGGACCCAGGGGCGACGAGCAGTACTTC,CSVGPRGDEQYF
-,-,TRBV2,TRBJ1-5,TGTGCCAGCAGTGAAAACGGTTATAGCAATCAGCCCCAGCATTTT,CASSENGYSNQPQHF
-,-,TRBV4-2,TRBJ1-2,TGTGCCAGCAGCCAAGAGGACAGTATCTATGGCTACACCTTC,CASSQEDSIYGYTF
-,few,TRBV4-1,TRBJ1-3,TGCGCCAGCAGCCGAGCGGGGGGGTCTGGAAACACCATATATTTT,CASSRAGGSGNTIYF
-,-,TRBV7-9,TRBJ2-3,TGTGCCAGCAGTCCAGTTAGCACAGATACGCAGTATTTT,CASSPVSTDTQYF
-,-,TRBV10-2,TRBJ1-1,TGCGCCAGCAGCGTTTCCGTGGGGGGGACTGAAGCTTTCTTT,CASSVSVGGTEAFF
-,-,TRBV18,TRBJ1-2,TGTGCCAGCTCACGGGGGGGATCAGACTATGGCTACACCTTC,CASSRGGSDYGYTF
-,once,TRBV4-1,TRBJ1-1,TGCGCCAGCAGCCAAGAGTGGCGGGGGGATGAAGCTTTCTTT,CASSQEWRGDEAFF
TRBD2,-,TRBV30,TRBJ2-1,TGTGCCTGGAGTGGCGGGAGGGGGTACGATGAGCAGTTCTTC,CAWSGGRGYDEQFF